The 5 T cell receptor beta chains below all came from one sample that was sequenced in a study of T cells in Graves' hyperthyroidism and ophthalmopathy (dated by TCRdb to between 2019 and 2020). Receptor libraries were prepared by multiplex PCR. The listed sequencing device is Illumina HiSeq 2000. Amplification of TCR beta CDR3 regions was carried out from RNA transcripts. The first round of RT-PCR for the TCR CDR3 was performed with the HTBI primer set and the Qiagen OneStep RT-PCR kit. TCRdb's own reprocessing of the public reads used fastp at Q25 and MiXCR and kept productive beta chains. Under each unique CDR3 protein, matching rows form one entry showing the most common genes and DNA. In all, the sample holds over 400,000 distinct CDR3 sequences, and approximately 15% of those were seen once. The ten largest make up roughly 13% of the sample. Sequenced material: blood. These receptors all come from a man between 18 and 35 years old with Graves' ophthalmopathy.

This clonotype appeared many times. This sequence joins TRBV30 and TRBJ1-1, with 8 bases that match TRBD1. Per the germline V gene, CDR1 is GTSNPN and CDR2 is SVGIG (reference sequence). The ends lost 5 bases at V and 4 bases at J; junction bases unmatched: 9. CDR3 length: 14 residues. In DNA, the CDR3 is TGTGCCTGGGCCTGGACAGGGTCGGGCACTGAAGCTTTCTTT. Amino acids: CAWAWTGSGTEAFF.

The chain has TRBV20-1 and TRBJ1-1, with D unclear. With 0 bases removed from V and 8 bases from J, the gap between germline ends came to 10 bases. The germline CDR1 and CDR2 sequences are DFQATT and SNEGSKA (reference sequence). There are 12 residues in the CDR3. CDR3 nucleotides: TGCAGTGCTAGAGATTTAGCGGCCGAAGCTTTCTTT. It encodes CSARDLAAEAFF.

This clonotype has only a few counts. The V and J genes are TRBV15 and TRBJ2-3; no clear D gene. V dropped 8 bases and J dropped 2 bases, with 8 bases sitting between them. Germline CDR1 reads LNHNV; CDR2 reads YYDKDF (reference sequence). The CDR3 consists of 12 residues. CDR3 residues: CATAKNTDTQYF. The DNA of the CDR3 is TGTGCCACCGCCAAAAACACAGATACGCAGTATTTT.

The V call is TRBV7-9, the J call TRBJ1-2; D remains unclear. Germline CDR1 SEHNR, CDR2 FQNEAQ (reference sequence). The V gene lost 7 bases and the J gene lost 4 bases, with 13 bases spanning the gap. The CDR3 spans 13 residues. The CDR3 bases are TGTGCCAGCACCAACGCCCCACTCTATGGCTACACCTTC. Residues: CASTNAPLYGYTF.

This clonotype was seen more than once but under ten times. The rearrangement joins TRBV4-2 to TRBJ2-7, with no clear D. The CDR3 consists of 14 residues. CDR1 LGHNA and CDR2 YNFKEQ come from the germline V gene. V was shortened by 4 bases and J by 2 bases, with 12 bases between the two germline ends. The DNA of the CDR3 is TGTGCCAGCAGCCCCCGGGCCATTACCTACGAGCAGTACTTC. It specifies CASSPRAITYEQYF.